These T cell receptor beta chains were read from a single sample in a study of cytomegalovirus exposure and HLA in healthy donors. The repertoire was sequenced with immunoSEQ multiplex PCR; TCRdb's copy has only in-frame clones and lacks some. The sample totals approximately 180,000 clones. The specimen sequenced was PBMCs. The origin of the receptors is a man aged 25-45 years in good health and CMV-seronegative. The CDR3 runs from the conserved cysteine through the conserved F or W. The order of the fields is V gene, J gene, D gene, CDR3 DNA, CDR3 protein. D genes are given only for firm matches.

>TRBV7-9|TRBJ2-5|TRBD2
TGTGCCGGTAGCGGGAGGGCCGGGGAGACCCAGTACTTC
CAGSGRAGETQYF
>TRBV19|TRBJ1-2|-
TGTGCCAGTAGTATCGGCAGGGAACTATGGGGCTACACCTTC
CASSIGRELWGYTF
>TRBV27|TRBJ2-7|-
TGTGCCAGCAGTACACAAGGGGGGGCGACTTACGAGCAGTACTTC
CASSTQGGATYEQYF
>TRBV18|TRBJ1-4|TRBD1
TGTGCCAGCTCACCGGGACAGCGCGAAAAACTGTTTTTT
CASSPGQREKLFF
>TRBV19|TRBJ2-3|TRBD1
TGTGCCAGTAGTAAAGGGACAGGGAGTTTGGGCACAGATACGCAGTATTTT
CASSKGTGSLGTDTQYF
>TRBV12-2|TRBJ2-1|-
TGTGCAAGTCGCCCTAGTCGTATAATTAACAGGGGACTCTCCTACAATGAGCAGTTCTTC
CASRPSRIINRGLSYNEQFF
>TRBV5-1|TRBJ2-2|TRBD1
TGCGCCAGCAGCCCCGGACAGGGCGGGGACACCGGGGAGCTGTTTTTT
CASSPGQGGDTGELFF
>TRBV21-1|TRBJ2-1|-
TGTGCCAGCAGCAAAGGTTGGACTAGTCCCAATGAGCAGTTCTTC
CASSKGWTSPNEQFF
>TRBV10-2|TRBJ1-1|TRBD1
TGCGCCAGCATAAACGATTACAGGGGCCTAAGGTGGAACACTGAAGCTTTCTTT
CASINDYRGLRWNTEAFF
>TRBV28|TRBJ2-7|-
TGTGCCAGCAGTTTCCCCGGACTCGCTCAGACCTACGAGCAGTACTTC
CASSFPGLAQTYEQYF
>TRBV4-3|TRBJ2-5|-
TGCGCCAGCAGCCAAGAAGCGTCGCTCCAAGAGACCCAGTACTTC
CASSQEASLQETQYF
>TRBV15|TRBJ2-7|-
TGTGCCACCAGCAGAAAGGCAGGGGACTACGAGCAGTACTTC
CATSRKAGDYEQYF
>TRBV27|TRBJ1-1|-
TGTGCCAGCAGTTTTTACCGGGGTGAAGCTTTCTTT
CASSFYRGEAFF
>TRBV28|TRBJ2-7|-
TGTGCCAGCAGACACCGGGACTCTTACTACGAGCAGTACTTC
CASRHRDSYYEQYF
>TRBV29-1|TRBJ1-1|TRBD1
TGCAGCGTAGGACAGGGGGCGCGGGATACTGAAGCTTTCTTT
CSVGQGARDTEAFF
>TRBV11-3|TRBJ1-5|TRBD1
TGTGCCAGCAGCCAACAGGGGAAAGATCAGCCCCAGCATTTT
CASSQQGKDQPQHF
>TRBV9|TRBJ2-7|TRBD2
TGTGCCAGCAGCGTCGGGACTAGCGGGAGGGCTGGTACCTACGAGCAGTACTTC
CASSVGTSGRAGTYEQYF